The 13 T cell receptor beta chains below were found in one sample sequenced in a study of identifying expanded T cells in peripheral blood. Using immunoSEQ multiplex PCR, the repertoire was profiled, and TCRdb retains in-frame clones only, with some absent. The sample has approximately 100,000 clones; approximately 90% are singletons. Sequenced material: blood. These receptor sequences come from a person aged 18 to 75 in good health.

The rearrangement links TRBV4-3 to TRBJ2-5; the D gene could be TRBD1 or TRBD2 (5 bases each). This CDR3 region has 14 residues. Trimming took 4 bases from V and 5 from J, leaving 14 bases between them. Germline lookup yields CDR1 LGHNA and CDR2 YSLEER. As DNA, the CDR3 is TGCGCCAGCAGCCCACGACTGGGACGGGAGACCCAGTACTTC. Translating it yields CASSPRLGRETQYF.

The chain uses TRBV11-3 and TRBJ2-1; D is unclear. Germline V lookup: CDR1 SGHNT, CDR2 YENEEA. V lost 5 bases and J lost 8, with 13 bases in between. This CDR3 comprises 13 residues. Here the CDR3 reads CASSRELFDEQFF. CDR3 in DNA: TGTGCCAGCAGCCGTGAGTTGTTCGATGAGCAGTTCTTC.

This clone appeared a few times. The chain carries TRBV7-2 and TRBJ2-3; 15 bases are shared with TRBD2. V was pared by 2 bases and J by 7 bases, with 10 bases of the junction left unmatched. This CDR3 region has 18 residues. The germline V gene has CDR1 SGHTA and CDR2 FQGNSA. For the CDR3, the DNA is TGTGCCAGCAGCTTATGGACTAGCGGGAGGGCCCTAGGGAATACGCAGTATTTT. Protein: CASSLWTSGRALGNTQYF.

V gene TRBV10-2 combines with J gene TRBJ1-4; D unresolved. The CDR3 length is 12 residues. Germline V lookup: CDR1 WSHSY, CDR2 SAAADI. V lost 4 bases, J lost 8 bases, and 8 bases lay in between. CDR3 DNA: TGCGCCAGCAGTGCAGCAGGCGAAAAACTGTTTTTT. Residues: CASSAAGEKLFF.

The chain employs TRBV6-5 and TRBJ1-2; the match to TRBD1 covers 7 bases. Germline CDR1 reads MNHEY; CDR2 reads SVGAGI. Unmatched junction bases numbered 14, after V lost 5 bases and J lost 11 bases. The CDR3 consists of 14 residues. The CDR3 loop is CASSPLFGQVAYTF. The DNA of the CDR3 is TGTGCCAGCAGTCCCCTGTTCGGACAGGTTGCATACACCTTC.

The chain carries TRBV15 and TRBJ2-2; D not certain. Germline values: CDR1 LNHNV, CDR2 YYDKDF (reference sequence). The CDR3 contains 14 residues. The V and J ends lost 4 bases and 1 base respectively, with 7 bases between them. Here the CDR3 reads CATSILQNTGELFF. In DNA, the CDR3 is TGTGCCACCAGCATACTGCAGAACACCGGGGAGCTGTTTTTT. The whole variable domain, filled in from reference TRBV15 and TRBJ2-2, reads DAMVIQNPRYQVTQFGKPVTLSCSQTLNHNVMYWYQQKSSQAPKLLFHYYDKDFNNEADTPDNFQSRRPNTSFCFLDIRSPGLGDTAMYLCATSILQNTGELFFGEGSRLTVL.

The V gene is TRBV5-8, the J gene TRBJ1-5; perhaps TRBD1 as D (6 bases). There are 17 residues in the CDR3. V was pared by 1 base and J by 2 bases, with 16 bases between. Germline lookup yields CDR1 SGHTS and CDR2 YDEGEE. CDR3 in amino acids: CASSLWSAGAGNQPQHF. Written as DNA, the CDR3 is TGTGCCAGCAGCTTGTGGTCCGCAGGGGCGGGCAATCAGCCCCAGCATTTT.

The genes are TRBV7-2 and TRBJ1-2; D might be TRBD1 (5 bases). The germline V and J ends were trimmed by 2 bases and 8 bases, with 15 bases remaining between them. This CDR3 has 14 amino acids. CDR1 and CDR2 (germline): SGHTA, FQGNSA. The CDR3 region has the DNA TGTGCCAGCAGCTTAATTACAGGTGGTCGGGGCTACACCTTC. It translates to CASSLITGGRGYTF. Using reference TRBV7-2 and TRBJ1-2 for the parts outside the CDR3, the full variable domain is GAGVSQSPSNKVTEKGKDVELRCDPISGHTALYWYRQSLGQGLEFLIYFQGNSAPDKSGLPSDRFSAERTGGSVSTLTIQRTQQEDSAVYLCASSLITGGRGYTFGSGTRLTVV.

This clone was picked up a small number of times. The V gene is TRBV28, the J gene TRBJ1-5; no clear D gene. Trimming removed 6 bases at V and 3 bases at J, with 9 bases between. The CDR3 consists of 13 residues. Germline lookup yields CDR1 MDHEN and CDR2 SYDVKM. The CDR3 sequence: CASREQINQPQHF. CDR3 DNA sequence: TGTGCCAGCAGGGAACAGATCAATCAGCCCCAGCATTTT.

CDR3 nucleotide sequence: TGTGCCAGCAGTTGGCCGGGACAGGGGAACACCGGGGAGCTGTTTTTT. Amino acids: CASSWPGQGNTGELFF. The rearrangement uses TRBV28 and TRBJ2-2, with 9 bases matching TRBD1. This CDR3 is 16 amino acids long. The J segment lost 1 base and the V segment lost 4 bases, leaving 4 bases of the junction unmatched. CDR1 MDHEN and CDR2 SYDVKM come from the germline V gene.

The CDR3 loop reads CASIYIVNGYTF. In nucleotides, the CDR3 is TGTGCCAGCATTTATATCGTGAATGGCTACACCTTC. This sequence joins TRBV6-5 and TRBJ1-2; D is unclear. Trimming removed 7 bases at V and 6 bases at J, with 12 bases between. Germline V lookup: CDR1 MNHEY, CDR2 SVGAGI. This CDR3 spans 12 amino acids.

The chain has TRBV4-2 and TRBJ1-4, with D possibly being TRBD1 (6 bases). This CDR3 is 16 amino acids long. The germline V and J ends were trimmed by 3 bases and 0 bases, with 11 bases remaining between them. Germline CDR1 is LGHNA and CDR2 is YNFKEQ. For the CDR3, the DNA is TGTGCCAGCAGCCACTCAGGGGTGCCAACTAATGAAAAACTGTTTTTT. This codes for CASSHSGVPTNEKLFF.

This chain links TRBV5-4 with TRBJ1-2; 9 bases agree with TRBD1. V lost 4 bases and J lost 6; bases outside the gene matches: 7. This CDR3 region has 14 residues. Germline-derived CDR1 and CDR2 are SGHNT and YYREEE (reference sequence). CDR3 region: CASSLGTGRDGYTF. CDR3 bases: TGTGCCAGCAGCCTAGGGACAGGGAGGGATGGCTACACCTTC. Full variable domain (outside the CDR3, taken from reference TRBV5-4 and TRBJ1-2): ETGVTQSPTHLIKTRGQQVTLRCSSQSGHNTVSWYQQALGQGPQFIFQYYREEENGRGNFPPRFSGLQFPNYSSELNVNALELDDSALYLCASSLGTGRDGYTFGSGTRLTVV.